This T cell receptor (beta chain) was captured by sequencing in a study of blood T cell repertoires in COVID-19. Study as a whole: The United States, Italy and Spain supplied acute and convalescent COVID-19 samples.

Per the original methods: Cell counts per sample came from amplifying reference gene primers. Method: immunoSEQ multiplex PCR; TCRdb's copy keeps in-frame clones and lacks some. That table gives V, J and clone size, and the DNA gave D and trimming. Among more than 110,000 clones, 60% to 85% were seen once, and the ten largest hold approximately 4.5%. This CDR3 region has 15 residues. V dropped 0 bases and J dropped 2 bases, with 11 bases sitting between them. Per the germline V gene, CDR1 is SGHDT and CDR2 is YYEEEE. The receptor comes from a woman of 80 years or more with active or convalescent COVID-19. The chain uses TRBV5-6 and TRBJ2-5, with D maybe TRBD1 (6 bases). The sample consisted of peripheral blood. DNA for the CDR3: TGTGCCAGCAGCTTGGGCCTACAGGGTCAAGAGACCCAGTACTTC. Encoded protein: CASSLGLQGQETQYF.